This T cell receptor (beta chain) comes out of a study of blood T cell repertoires in COVID-19. Study-level background: Material from acute and convalescent COVID-19 was sourced from the United States, Italy and Spain. PBMCs, B-cell-depleted T cells, or T cells were the source of the cDNA or gDNA that made up the material.

Authors' data handling: Cell counts per sample came from amplifying reference gene primers. The assay was immunoSEQ multiplex PCR, and TCRdb's table has in-frame clones only and misses some. That table supplies the V and J calls and clone size; D and trimming were determined from the DNA. The sample has some 360,000 clones, roughly nine tenths seen once. Seattle cases were enrolled at active infection and followed longitudinally. Germline V gene sequence: CDR1 SEHNR, CDR2 FQNEAQ (reference sequence). The junction had 8 bases not matched to a gene; V was cut back by 6 bases and J by 0 bases. This CDR3 has 17 residues.

The chain recombines TRBV7-9 with TRBJ1-5; 10 nucleotides agree with TRBD1. Source material: peripheral blood. The TCR originated in a woman aged 55 to 70 with COVID-19, enrolled during active disease. This CDR3 is CASSLGQGDYSNQPQHF. The CDR3 DNA sequence: TGTGCCAGCAGTCTTGGACAGGGGGATTATAGCAATCAGCCCCAGCATTTT.